The 29 T cell receptor beta chains in this list originate from one sample, sequenced in a study of CD8+CD57+ T cells in acquired aplastic anemia. Genomic DNA was employed as the template in profiling TCR beta VDJ and CDR3. TCRdb re-called the reads with MiXCR, one entry per CDR3 protein. The top ten hold roughly 2.7% of the sample, which has 120,000 or so distinct CDR3 sequences, approximately 36% seen once. Patients picked for sequencing had shown CD8+CD57+ cell expansion detected by flow cytometry. The specimen sequenced was sorted CD4+, CD8+, or CD8+CD57+ T cells (not recorded which) from PBMCs. These TCRs come from a human donor with aplastic anemia.

The chain has TRBV25-1 and TRBJ2-7, with D uncertain. There are 12 residues in the CDR3. Germline V lookup: CDR1 MGHDK, CDR2 SYGVNS. V was cut by 4 bases and J by 3 bases, with 7 bases left in between. CDR3 protein: CASSVQGYEQYF. The DNA of the CDR3 is TGTGCCAGCAGTGTTCAAGGCTACGAGCAGTACTTC.

The chain recombines TRBV19 with TRBJ1-1; 8 bases match TRBD1. Trimming cost V 3 bases and J 1 base; bases outside gene matches: 4. The CDR3 has 15 amino acids. Germline V CDR1 and CDR2: LNHDA, SQIVND (reference sequence). This CDR3 reads CASSIDRGANTEAFF. CDR3 in DNA: TGTGCCAGTAGTATCGACAGGGGAGCGAACACTGAAGCTTTCTTT.

This clonotype has at least ten counts. This sequence joins TRBV15 and TRBJ2-7, with TRBD1 matching over 10 bases. Per germline, CDR1 LNHNV and CDR2 YYDKDF (reference sequence). The CDR3 length is 16 residues. With V trimmed by 1 base and J by 5 bases, 8 bases remained unmatched. The CDR3 is CATSRGTGTGVDEQYV. The CDR3 DNA reads TGTGCCACCAGCAGAGGTACCGGGACAGGGGTTGACGAGCAGTACGTC.

The V and J genes are TRBV2 and TRBJ2-7, with D unclear. This CDR3 has 12 residues. V gave up 7 bases and J gave up 0 bases, with 7 bases separating them. Germline CDR1 SNHLY, CDR2 FYNNEI. The chain's CDR3 is CASKAGSYEQYF. DNA of the CDR3: TGTGCCAGCAAGGCCGGCTCCTACGAGCAGTACTTC.

On this clonotype: Just one base apart from a much larger clone, this may be a read error. The V call is TRBV5-1, the J call TRBJ2-1; D is perhaps TRBD1 (5 bases). Germline V gene lookup returns CDR1 SGHRS and CDR2 YFSETQ. The CDR3 is made up of 16 amino acids. Trimming took 0 bases from V and 10 from J, leaving 20 bases between them. CDR3 DNA sequence: TGCGCCAGCAGCTTGGCCCCAGGGAAGCCCCTCCACGAGCAGTTCTTC. Protein: CASSLAPGKPLHEQFF.

As regards this clonotype: The junction departs from germline at one end; a sequencing error may be responsible. The gene calls are TRBV15 and TRBJ1-3; D remains unclear. The CDR3 is 16 residues long. Germline V lookup: CDR1 LNHNV, CDR2 YYDKDF (reference sequence). This CDR3 is CATSRDRGVTGNTIYF. The CDR3 DNA reads as TGTGCCACCAGCAGAGATCGCGGGGTAACTGGGAACACCATATATTTT. Full variable domain (remainder filled in from reference TRBV15 and TRBJ1-3): DAMVIQNPRYQVTQFGKPVTLSCSQTLNHNVMYWYQQKSSQAPKLLFHYYDKDFNNEADTPDNFQSRRPNTSFCFLDIRSPGLGDTAMYLCATSRDRGVTGNTIYFGEGSWLTVV.

The V gene is TRBV25-1, the J gene TRBJ2-7; 11 bases agree with TRBD1. CDR3 length: 14 residues. Germline assignment: CDR1 MGHDK and CDR2 SYGVNS. The junction had 5 bases not matched to a gene; V was cut back by 8 bases and J by 2 bases. The CDR3 DNA is TGTGCCAGCCTGGGACAGGGGGGAGCCTACGAGCAGTACTTC. Its protein product is CASLGQGGAYEQYF.

The sample holds many counts of this clonotype. V is TRBV29-1 and J is TRBJ1-4; D remains ambiguous. This CDR3 contains 16 residues. Germline CDR1 is SQVTM and CDR2 is ANQGSEA. V lost 0 bases to trimming and J lost 6 bases, with 17 bases between them. The CDR3 DNA reads as TGCAGCGTTGAAGACTTGGCGGCCGGGTGGTATGAAAAACTGTTTTTT. This codes for CSVEDLAAGWYEKLFF.

There are many counts of this clonotype. V gene TRBV29-1 combines with J gene TRBJ2-1; unclear D gene. Trimming took 1 base from V and 9 from J, leaving 10 bases between them. The germline V gene encodes CDR1 SQVTM and CDR2 ANQGSEA. The CDR3 loop spans 12 amino acids. This CDR3 is CSVEAVVSEQFF. CDR3 DNA: TGCAGCGTTGAAGCTGTGGTTAGTGAGCAGTTCTTC.

The chain carries TRBV19 and TRBJ1-2; 7 nucleotides align to TRBD1. The V gene end was trimmed by 9 bases and the J gene end by 4 bases; junction bases not matched to a gene: 5. Germline V lookup: CDR1 LNHDA, CDR2 SQIVND (reference sequence). The CDR3 extends over 12 amino acids. The CDR3 region is CASHRGSYGYTF. Written as DNA, the CDR3 is TGTGCCAGCCACAGGGGTAGCTATGGCTACACCTTC.

In its sample, this clonotype is medium-sized. The chain couples TRBV2 to TRBJ1-6; D gene uncertain. The CDR3 length is 12 residues. V lost 5 bases and J 14 bases, leaving 13 bases between the germline ends. Germline CDR1 is SNHLY and CDR2 is FYNNEI. The CDR3 spells CASSPTPGALHF. The CDR3 DNA reads TGTGCCAGCAGTCCTACCCCCGGTGCCCTCCACTTT.

This clonotype was seen just once. One end of the junction is discordant with germline, which a read error may explain. CDR3 protein: CSVPDQLNTEALF. CDR3 sequence (DNA): TGCAGCGTTCCTGACCAATTGAACACTGAAGCTCTCTTT. The chain has TRBV29-1 and TRBJ1-1; D is uncertain. The CDR3 is 13 amino acids. CDR1 and CDR2 (germline): SQVTM, ANQGSEA. Using reference TRBV29-1 and TRBJ1-1 for the parts outside the CDR3, the full variable domain is SAVISQKPSRDICQRGTSLTIQCQVDSQVTMMFWYRQQPGQSLTLIATANQGSEATYESGFVIDKFPISRPNLTFSTLTVSNMSPEDSSIYLCSVPDQLNTEALFGQGTRLTVV.

This clonotype was recorded many times. The chain joins TRBV12-3 or TRBV12-4 to TRBJ1-1, with D maybe TRBD1 (6 bases). This CDR3 has 14 amino acids. V was trimmed by 0 bases and J by 1 base, leaving 6 bases between them. CDR3: CASSLAGQNTEAFF. CDR3 coding DNA: TGTGCCAGCAGTTTAGCGGGACAGAACACTGAAGCTTTCTTT.

This clonotype was counted ten times or more. The chain recombines TRBV4-1 with TRBJ1-6; D ambiguous. In germline, CDR1 is MGHRA, CDR2 YSYEKL. Trimming left V 2 bases short and J 0 bases short, with 20 bases between. The CDR3 spans 20 residues. The CDR3 bases are TGCGCCAGCAGCCAATGGGCGTTAGATCAATTAAGCTCCTATAATTCACCCCTCCACTTT. It is translated as CASSQWALDQLSSYNSPLHF.

This clonotype came up many times. The rearrangement joins TRBV29-1 to TRBJ2-7; D is undetermined. The V and J ends lost 2 bases and 2 bases respectively, with 16 bases between them. Germline V lookup: CDR1 SQVTM, CDR2 ANQGSEA. The CDR3 length is 15 residues. CDR3: CSVESHKKGTYEQYF. The DNA for the CDR3 is TGCAGCGTTGAATCCCATAAGAAAGGGACCTACGAGCAGTACTTC.

This clonotype was seen a handful of times. This may come from a read error, since a much larger clone is one base off. The chain joins TRBV20-1 to TRBJ2-5, with D possibly TRBD1 on 5 matching bases. CDR3 length: 15 amino acids. Looked up from germline, CDR1 is DFQATT and CDR2 is SNEGSKA (reference sequence). The CDR3 coding sequence is TGCAGTGCTAGTCCGGTAGGGGCGTACCAAGAGACCCGGTACTTC. It yields the protein CSASPVGAYQETRYF.

Within the sample, this clonotype is medium-sized. The chain couples TRBV15 to TRBJ2-7, with 8 bases that match TRBD1. The CDR3 is 13 amino acids. Unmatched junction bases numbered 3, after V lost 6 bases and J lost 2 bases. From germline, CDR1 is LNHNV and CDR2 YYDKDF (reference sequence). The CDR3 nucleotides read TGTGCCACCAGTAAGGGACAGGCCTACGAGCAGTACGTC. Protein: CATSKGQAYEQYV.

The chain is built from TRBV20-1 and TRBJ2-7; 10 nucleotides agree with TRBD2. Germline V gene lookup returns CDR1 DFQATT and CDR2 SNEGSKA (reference sequence). The CDR3 spans 14 residues. Trimming took 3 bases from V and 5 from J; bases not matched to a gene: 7. The CDR3: CSARRSGGANEQYF. CDR3 in DNA: TGCAGTGCTAGGAGGAGCGGGGGGGCCAACGAGCAGTACTTC.

J is TRBJ2-1 and V is TRBV19; no clear D. Germline V gene lookup returns CDR1 LNHDA and CDR2 SQIVND (reference sequence). The V end lost 6 bases, the J end lost 15 bases, and 18 bases lay between the germline ends. The CDR3 length is 12 residues. DNA for the CDR3: TGTGCCAGTAGCCTCATTCATTATGAGTGGTTCTTC. It translates to CASSLIHYEWFF. The whole variable domain, remainder taken from reference TRBV19 and TRBJ2-1, is DGGITQSPKYLFRKEGQNVTLSCEQNLNHDAMYWYRQDPGQGLRLIYYSQIVNDFQKGDIAEGYSVSREKKESFPLTVTSAQKNPTAFYLCASSLIHYEWFFGPGTRLTVL.

V and J are TRBV6-6 and TRBJ1-5; tentative D call: TRBD1 (5 bases). V was pared by 4 bases and J by 1 base, with 17 bases between. In germline, CDR1 is MNHNY, CDR2 SVGAGI (reference sequence). The CDR3 extends over 17 amino acids. CDR3 protein: CASSWDGGPKSNQPQHF. In DNA, the CDR3 is TGTGCCAGCAGTTGGGACGGAGGTCCTAAGAGCAATCAGCCCCAGCATTTT.

The rearrangement uses TRBV19 and TRBJ1-6; D is uncertain. CDR3 length: 15 amino acids. Trimming took 5 bases from V and 7 from J, leaving 15 bases between them. Germline V gene lookup returns CDR1 LNHDA and CDR2 SQIVND (reference sequence). The DNA of the CDR3 is TGTGCCAGTAGTGGTCTCGGCTTACCAAATTCACCCCTCCACTTT. This encodes CASSGLGLPNSPLHF.

As to this clonotype: This clone may be a read error of a much larger clone one base away. The V and J genes are TRBV6-5 and TRBJ1-1, with D possibly TRBD1 on 6 matching bases. This CDR3 has 14 residues. Looked up from germline, CDR1 is MNHEY and CDR2 is SVGAGI. CDR3 in DNA: TGTGCCAGCAGTTACATTTTTTTGGGGGCTGAAGCTTCCTTT. Translating gives CASSYIFLGAEASF.

This sequence joins TRBV7-2 and TRBJ1-5; D not resolved. The CDR3 is made up of 13 amino acids. V dropped 4 bases and J dropped 4 bases, with 8 bases sitting between them. CDR1 SGHTA and CDR2 FQGNSA come from the germline V gene. CDR3 in DNA: TGTGCCAGCAGCTCCCTCTTAAATCAGCCCCAGCATTTT. Encoded protein: CASSSLLNQPQHF.

Remarks on this clonotype: Sequence at one end of the junction differs from germline and may be a read error. The J gene is TRBJ1-6, the V gene TRBV5-6; 7 bases align to TRBD1. Germline lookup yields CDR1 SGHDT and CDR2 YYEEEE. The CDR3 runs 16 residues. The CDR3 here is CASSLGTGLYNSPPHF. CDR3 bases: TGTGCCAGCAGCTTGGGGACAGGCTTGTATAATTCACCCCCCCACTTT.

By frequency in the sample, this clonotype is medium-sized. The chain carries TRBV10-1 and TRBJ1-1; D gene uncertain. The CDR3 totals 13 residues. From germline, CDR1 is WNHNN and CDR2 SYGVQD (reference sequence). The V end lost 2 bases, the J end lost 5 bases, and 9 bases lay between the germline ends. CDR3 sequence: CASSEIDGTEAFF. The DNA for the CDR3 is TGCGCCAGCAGTGAGATCGATGGGACTGAAGCTTTCTTT.

V usage is TRBV12-3 or TRBV12-4 and J usage is TRBJ2-4; 7 bases fit TRBD2. Germline trimming cut 2 bases from V and 0 bases from J; bases unmatched to any gene: 10. The CDR3 has 18 amino acids. For the CDR3, the DNA is TGTGCCAGCAGTTTAAGCGGGGTTAATTTTCGAGCCAAAAACATTCAGTACTTC. Protein: CASSLSGVNFRAKNIQYF.

This clonotype was recorded at least ten times. This rearrangement joins TRBV6-4 to TRBJ2-2; D unresolved. The length of the CDR3 is 13 residues. Germline CDR1 reads MRHNA; CDR2 reads SNTAGT. Between the trimmed V and J ends, which lost 4 bases and 2 bases, there was a span of 5 bases. In nucleotides, the CDR3 is TGTGCCAGCAGTGCGGGCAACACCGGGGAGCTGTTTTTT. Translation: CASSAGNTGELFF.

Remarks on this clonotype: It may be a read error: a sequence one base away is much more abundant. This chain connects TRBV3-1 to TRBJ2-7; D perhaps matches TRBD1 (5 bases). The CDR3 spans 13 residues. The germline V and J ends were trimmed by 4 bases and 7 bases, with 14 bases remaining between them. The germline gives CDR1 LGHDT, CDR2 YNNKEL (reference sequence). The CDR3 reads CASSLRQSREQYF. The DNA for the CDR3 is TGTGCCAGCAGCCTTAGACAGTCTCGGGAGCAGTACTTC.

The chain carries TRBV6-5 and TRBJ2-7; TRBD1 matches at 10 bases. The trim removed 2 bases at V and 9 bases at J, leaving 7 bases unmatched. The CDR3 has 14 residues. The V gene's germline CDR1 is MNHEY and CDR2 SVGAGI. This chain's CDR3 is CASSYGTGAVGQYF. The CDR3 coding sequence is TGTGCCAGCAGTTACGGGACAGGGGCGGTAGGGCAGTACTTC.